Sequencing of this TCR beta chain was carried out in a study of blood T cell repertoires in COVID-19. Study at large: Sources were T cells, B-cell-depleted T cells, or PBMCs; the material itself was cDNA or gDNA.

Germline assignment: CDR1 SQVTM and CDR2 ANQGSEA. V was trimmed by 4 bases and J by 7 bases, leaving 17 bases between them. CDR3 length equals 13 residues. In the original processing: Estimation of nucleated cell counts was performed using reference gene primer amplification. This table comes from immunoSEQ multiplex PCR, and its TCRdb copy is limited to in-frame clones, with some not included. That table gives V, J and clone size, and the DNA gave D and trimming. The sample shows 60,000 to 75,000 clones, 91% of them seen only once. Sequenced: peripheral blood. V usage is TRBV29-1 and J usage is TRBJ2-7; a possible D gene is TRBD1 (5 bases). This clonotype was obtained from a man in his forties with COVID-19, enrolled during active disease. The CDR3 reads CSVGQWTPGEQYF. In DNA, the CDR3 is TGCAGCGTTGGACAGTGGACCCCTGGGGAGCAGTACTTC.